This T cell receptor (beta chain) was retrieved from a study of cytomegalovirus exposure and HLA in healthy donors. J was trimmed by 9 bases and V by 5 bases; bases with no gene match: 9. This CDR3 is built from 14 residues. Germline CDR1 and CDR2: LNHDA and SQIVND (reference sequence). Study-wide results and caveats: TCR beta chains associated with HLA were, in a later analysis, more clonally expanded than equally common others. Follow-up analysis later connected one missense variant in DCLRE1C with trimming of TCR beta V- and J-genes. Association of under 20,000 TCR beta sequences with HLA alleles was found at 0.05 false discovery rate in a later analysis.

The PCR used 60 Vbeta and 13 Jbeta primers. The table came from immunoSEQ multiplex PCR; TCRdb's copy has only in-frame clones and leaves some out. The sample contains more than 100,000 clones, roughly 80% of which appear only once. Remarks on this clone: Its antigen is not known.

The source is a man between 45 and 60 years old in good health and CMV-seropositive. The chain is built from TRBV19 and TRBJ2-1; 8 bases fit TRBD1. The sequenced sample was PBMCs. As DNA, the CDR3 is TGTGCCAGTAGTGGGTCATCAGGGGGCACTGAGCAGTTCTTC. Residues: CASSGSSGGTEQFF.